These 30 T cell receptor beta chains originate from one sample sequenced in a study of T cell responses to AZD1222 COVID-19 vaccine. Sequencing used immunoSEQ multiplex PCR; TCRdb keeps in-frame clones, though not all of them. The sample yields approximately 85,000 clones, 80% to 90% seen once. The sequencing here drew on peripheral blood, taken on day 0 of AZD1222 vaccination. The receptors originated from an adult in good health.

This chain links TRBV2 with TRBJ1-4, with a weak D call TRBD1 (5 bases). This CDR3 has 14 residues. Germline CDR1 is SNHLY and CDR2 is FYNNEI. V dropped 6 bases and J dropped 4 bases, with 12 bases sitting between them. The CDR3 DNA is TGTGCCAGCAGCCCCGGGACCCTTAATGAAAAACTGTTTTTT. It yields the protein CASSPGTLNEKLFF.

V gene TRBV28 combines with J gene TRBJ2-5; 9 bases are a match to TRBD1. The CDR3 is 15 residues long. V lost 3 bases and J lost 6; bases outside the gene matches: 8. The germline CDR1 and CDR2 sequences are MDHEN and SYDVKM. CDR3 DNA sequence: TGTGCCAGCAGTTTCGCCCTCGGACAGGGGCAGACCCAGTACTTC. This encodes CASSFALGQGQTQYF.

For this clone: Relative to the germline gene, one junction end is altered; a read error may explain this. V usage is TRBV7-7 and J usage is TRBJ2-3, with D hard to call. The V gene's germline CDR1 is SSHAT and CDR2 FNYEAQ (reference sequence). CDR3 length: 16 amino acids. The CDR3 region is CASSLGRGGSTDTQYF. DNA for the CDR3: TGTGCTAGCAGTCTCGGCCGTGGCGGAAGCACAGATACGCAGTATTTT.

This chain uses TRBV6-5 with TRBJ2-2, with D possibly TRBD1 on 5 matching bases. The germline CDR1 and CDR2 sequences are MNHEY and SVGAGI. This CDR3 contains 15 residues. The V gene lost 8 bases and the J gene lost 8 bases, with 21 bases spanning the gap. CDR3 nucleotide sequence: TGTGCCAGCTCTAGACAGTTTCGAACAGTTGGGGAGCTGTTTTTT. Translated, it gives CASSRQFRTVGELFF.

CDR3: CASIHLVHRGRSRQETQYF. Written as DNA, the CDR3 is TGCGCCAGCATCCACTTAGTTCACAGGGGGCGAAGTCGCCAAGAGACCCAGTACTTC. The chain carries TRBV10-1 and TRBJ2-5; TRBD1 matches at 9 bases. Per the germline V gene, CDR1 is WNHNN and CDR2 is SYGVQD (reference sequence). V was clipped by 7 bases and J by 1 base; unmatched bases: 19. The CDR3 contains 19 residues.

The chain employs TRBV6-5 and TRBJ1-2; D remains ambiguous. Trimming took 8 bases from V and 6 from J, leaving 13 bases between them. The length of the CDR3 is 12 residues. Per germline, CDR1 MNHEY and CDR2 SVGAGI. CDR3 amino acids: CASGVGWDGYTF. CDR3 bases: TGTGCCAGCGGAGTGGGGTGGGATGGCTACACCTTC.

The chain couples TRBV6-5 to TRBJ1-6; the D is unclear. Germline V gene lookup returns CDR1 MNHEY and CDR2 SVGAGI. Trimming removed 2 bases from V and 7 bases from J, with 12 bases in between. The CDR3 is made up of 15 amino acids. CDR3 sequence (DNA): TGTGCCAGCAGTTACGTCGACCTCACGAATTCACCCCTCCACTTT. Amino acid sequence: CASSYVDLTNSPLHF.

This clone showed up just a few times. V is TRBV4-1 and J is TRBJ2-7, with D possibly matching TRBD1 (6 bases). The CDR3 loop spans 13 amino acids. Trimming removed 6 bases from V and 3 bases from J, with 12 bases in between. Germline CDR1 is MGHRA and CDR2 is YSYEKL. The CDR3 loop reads CASRDRINYEQYF. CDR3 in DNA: TGCGCCAGCAGGGACAGAATAAACTACGAGCAGTACTTC.

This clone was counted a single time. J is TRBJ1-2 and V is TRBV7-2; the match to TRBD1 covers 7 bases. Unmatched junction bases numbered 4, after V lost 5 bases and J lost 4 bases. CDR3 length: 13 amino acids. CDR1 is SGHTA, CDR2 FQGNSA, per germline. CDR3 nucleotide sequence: TGTGCCAGCAGCGGCGGGACAGTCTATGGCTACACCTTC. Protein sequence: CASSGGTVYGYTF.

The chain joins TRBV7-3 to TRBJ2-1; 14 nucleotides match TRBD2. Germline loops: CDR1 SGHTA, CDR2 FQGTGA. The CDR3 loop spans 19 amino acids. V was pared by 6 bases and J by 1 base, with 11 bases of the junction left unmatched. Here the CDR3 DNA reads TGTGCCAGCAGTTTCTTGGGGACTAGCGGGAGTAGATCCTACAATGAGCAGTTCTTC. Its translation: CASSFLGTSGSRSYNEQFF.

DNA of the CDR3: TGCGCCAGCAGACTGACTTCCGGGGGATCGAACACTGAAGCTTTCTTT. It translates to CASRLTSGGSNTEAFF. The chain couples TRBV5-1 to TRBJ1-1; D may be TRBD1 (5 bases). The CDR3 runs to 16 residues. From germline, CDR1 is SGHRS and CDR2 YFSETQ. Trimming pared 5 bases from V and 1 base from J, leaving 18 bases between.

The CDR3 loop reads CASSVDRMMELFF. CDR3 nucleotide sequence: TGCGCCAGCAGCGTCGACCGAATGATGGAGCTGTTTTTT. V and J are TRBV5-1 and TRBJ2-2; D uncertain. V dropped 4 bases and J dropped 10 bases, with 14 bases sitting between them. CDR3 length: 13 amino acids. Germline lookup yields CDR1 SGHRS and CDR2 YFSETQ.

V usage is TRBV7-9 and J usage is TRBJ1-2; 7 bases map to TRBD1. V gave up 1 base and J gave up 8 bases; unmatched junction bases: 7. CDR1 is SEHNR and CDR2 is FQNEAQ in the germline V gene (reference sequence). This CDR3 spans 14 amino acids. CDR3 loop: CASSLGPPGGGYTF. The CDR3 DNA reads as TGTGCCAGCAGCTTAGGCCCGCCAGGGGGGGGCTACACCTTC. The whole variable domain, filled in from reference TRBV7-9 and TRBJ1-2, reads DTGVSQNPRHKITKRGQNVTFRCDPISEHNRLYWYRQTLGQGPEFLTYFQNEAQLEKSRLLSDRFSAERPKGSFSTLEIQRTEQGDSAMYLCASSLGPPGGGYTFGSGTRLTVV.

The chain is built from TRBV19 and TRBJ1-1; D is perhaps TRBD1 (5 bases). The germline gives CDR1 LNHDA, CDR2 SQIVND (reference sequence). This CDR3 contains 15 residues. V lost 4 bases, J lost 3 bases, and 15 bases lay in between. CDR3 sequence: CASSNAVGTYTEAFF. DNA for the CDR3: TGTGCCAGTAGTAATGCAGTCGGGACCTACACTGAAGCTTTCTTT.

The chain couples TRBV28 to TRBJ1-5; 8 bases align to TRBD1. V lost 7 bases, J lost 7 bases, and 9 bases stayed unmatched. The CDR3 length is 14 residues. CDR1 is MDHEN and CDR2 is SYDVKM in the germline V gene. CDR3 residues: CASTRAGGEQPQHF. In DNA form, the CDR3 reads TGTGCCAGCACCCGGGCAGGGGGCGAACAGCCCCAGCATTTT.

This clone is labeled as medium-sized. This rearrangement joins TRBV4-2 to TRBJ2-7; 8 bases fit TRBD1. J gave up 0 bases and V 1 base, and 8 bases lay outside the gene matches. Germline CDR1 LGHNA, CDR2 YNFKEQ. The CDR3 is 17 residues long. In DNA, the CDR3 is TGTGCCAGCAGCCAAGGGATCGGACAGGGAATCTCCTACGAGCAGTACTTC. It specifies CASSQGIGQGISYEQYF.

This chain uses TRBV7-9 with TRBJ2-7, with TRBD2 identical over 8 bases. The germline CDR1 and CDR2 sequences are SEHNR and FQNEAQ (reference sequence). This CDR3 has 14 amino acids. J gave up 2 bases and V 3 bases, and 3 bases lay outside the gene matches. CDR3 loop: CASSLAGGPYEQYF. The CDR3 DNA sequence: TGTGCCAGCAGCTTGGCGGGAGGTCCCTACGAGCAGTACTTC.

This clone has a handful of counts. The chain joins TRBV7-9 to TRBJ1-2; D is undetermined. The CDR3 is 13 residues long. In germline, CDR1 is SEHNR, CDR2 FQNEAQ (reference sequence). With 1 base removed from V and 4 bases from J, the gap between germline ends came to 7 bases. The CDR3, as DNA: TGTGCCAGCAGCTTAGTGGAGGGCTATGGCTACACCTTC. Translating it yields CASSLVEGYGYTF.

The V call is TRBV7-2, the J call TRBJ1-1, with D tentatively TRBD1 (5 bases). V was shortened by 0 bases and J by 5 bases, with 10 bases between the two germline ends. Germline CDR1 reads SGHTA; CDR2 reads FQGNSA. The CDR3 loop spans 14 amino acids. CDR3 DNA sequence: TGTGCCAGCAGCTTAGCAGGGAGGGGAACTGAAGCTTTCTTT. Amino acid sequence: CASSLAGRGTEAFF.

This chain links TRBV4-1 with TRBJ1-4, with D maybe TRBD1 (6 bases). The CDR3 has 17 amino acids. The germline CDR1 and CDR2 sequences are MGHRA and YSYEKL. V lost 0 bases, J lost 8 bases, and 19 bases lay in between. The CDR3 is CASSQDPRGQWREKLFF. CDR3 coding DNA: TGCGCCAGCAGCCAAGATCCGCGTGGACAGTGGCGGGAAAAACTGTTTTTT.

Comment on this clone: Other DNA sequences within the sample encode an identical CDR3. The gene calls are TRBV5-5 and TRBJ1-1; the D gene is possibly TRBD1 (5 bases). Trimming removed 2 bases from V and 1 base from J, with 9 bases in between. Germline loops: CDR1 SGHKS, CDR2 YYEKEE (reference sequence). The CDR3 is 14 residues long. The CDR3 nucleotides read TGTGCCAGCAGCTTTGCAACAGGGAACACTGAAGCTTTCTTT. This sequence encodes CASSFATGNTEAFF.

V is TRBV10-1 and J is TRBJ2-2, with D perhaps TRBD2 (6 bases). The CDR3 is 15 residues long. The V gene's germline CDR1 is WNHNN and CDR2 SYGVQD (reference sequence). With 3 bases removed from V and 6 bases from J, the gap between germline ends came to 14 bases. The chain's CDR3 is CASSDPRGKAGELFF. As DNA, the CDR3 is TGCGCCAGCAGTGACCCGCGGGGAAAGGCCGGGGAGCTGTTTTTT.

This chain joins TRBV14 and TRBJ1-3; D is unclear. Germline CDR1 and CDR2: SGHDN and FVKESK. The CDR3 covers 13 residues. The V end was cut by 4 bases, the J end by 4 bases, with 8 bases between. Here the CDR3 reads CASSLSRGNTIYF. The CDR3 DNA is TGTGCCAGCAGCCTGTCCCGGGGAAACACCATATATTTT.

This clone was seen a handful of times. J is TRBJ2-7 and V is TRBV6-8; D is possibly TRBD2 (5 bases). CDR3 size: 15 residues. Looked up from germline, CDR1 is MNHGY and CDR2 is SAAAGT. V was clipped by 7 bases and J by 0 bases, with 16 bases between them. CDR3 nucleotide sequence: TGTGCCAGCAAGGAACCAAGCGGAAGCTCCTACGAGCAGTACTTC. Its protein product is CASKEPSGSSYEQYF.

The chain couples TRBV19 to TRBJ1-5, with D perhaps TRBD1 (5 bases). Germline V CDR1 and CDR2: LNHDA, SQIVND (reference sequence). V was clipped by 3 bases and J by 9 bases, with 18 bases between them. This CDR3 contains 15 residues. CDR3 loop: CASSIPQTVGGPQHF. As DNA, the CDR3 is TGTGCCAGTAGTATCCCCCAGACGGTTGGGGGGCCCCAGCATTTT.

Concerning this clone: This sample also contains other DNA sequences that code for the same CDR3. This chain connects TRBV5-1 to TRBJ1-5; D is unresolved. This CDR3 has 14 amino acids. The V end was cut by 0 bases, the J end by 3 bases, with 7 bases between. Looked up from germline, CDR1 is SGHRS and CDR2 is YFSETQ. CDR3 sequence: CASSLEGNNQPQHF. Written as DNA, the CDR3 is TGCGCCAGCAGCTTGGAGGGAAACAATCAGCCCCAGCATTTT.

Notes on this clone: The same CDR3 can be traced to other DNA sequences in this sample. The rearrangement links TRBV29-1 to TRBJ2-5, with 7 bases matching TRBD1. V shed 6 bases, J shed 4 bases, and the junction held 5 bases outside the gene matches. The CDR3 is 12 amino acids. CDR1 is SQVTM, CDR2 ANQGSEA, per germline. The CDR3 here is CSVHRQGETQYF. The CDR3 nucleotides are TGCAGCGTCCATAGACAGGGAGAGACCCAGTACTTC.

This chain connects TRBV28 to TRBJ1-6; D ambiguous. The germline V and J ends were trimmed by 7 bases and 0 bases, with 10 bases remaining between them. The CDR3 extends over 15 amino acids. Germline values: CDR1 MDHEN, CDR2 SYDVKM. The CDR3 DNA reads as TGTGCCAGCATTGGGTCGAGCTCCTATAATTCACCCCTCCACTTT. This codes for CASIGSSSYNSPLHF.

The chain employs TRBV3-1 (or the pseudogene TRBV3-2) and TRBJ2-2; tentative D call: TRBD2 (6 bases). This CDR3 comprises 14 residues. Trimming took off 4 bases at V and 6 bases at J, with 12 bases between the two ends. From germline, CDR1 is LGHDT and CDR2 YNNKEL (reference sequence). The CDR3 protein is CASSPGSGAGELFF. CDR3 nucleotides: TGTGCCAGCAGCCCAGGCTCGGGGGCCGGGGAGCTGTTTTTT.

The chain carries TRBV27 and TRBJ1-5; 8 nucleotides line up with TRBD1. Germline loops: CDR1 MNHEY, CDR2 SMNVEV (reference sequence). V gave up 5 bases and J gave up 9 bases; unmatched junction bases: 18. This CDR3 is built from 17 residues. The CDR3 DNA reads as TGTGCCAGCAGTCCAGTGAGGGGACAGGTGTTTGGCCCGCCCCAGCATTTT. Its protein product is CASSPVRGQVFGPPQHF.